The T cell receptor beta chain described here comes from a study of cytomegalovirus exposure and HLA in healthy donors. V shed 3 bases and J shed 4 bases, with 15 bases lying between them. The germline CDR1 and CDR2 sequences are SEHNR and FQNEAQ (reference sequence). This CDR3 comprises 15 residues. This PCR relied on a set of 60 Vbeta primers and 13 Jbeta primers. Some clones are missing from TCRdb's copy, which holds only in-frame ones; the method was immunoSEQ multiplex PCR. The table lists under 150,000 clones, less than 80% of them singletons. The genes are TRBV7-9 and TRBJ1-1; D ambiguous. The specimen sequenced was PBMCs. The receptor comes from a female donor in good health and CMV-seropositive. In nucleotides, the CDR3 is TGTGCCAGCAGCTTCAGTGGTAACGCTTTCACTGAAGCTTTCTTT. Translated: CASSFSGNAFTEAFF.